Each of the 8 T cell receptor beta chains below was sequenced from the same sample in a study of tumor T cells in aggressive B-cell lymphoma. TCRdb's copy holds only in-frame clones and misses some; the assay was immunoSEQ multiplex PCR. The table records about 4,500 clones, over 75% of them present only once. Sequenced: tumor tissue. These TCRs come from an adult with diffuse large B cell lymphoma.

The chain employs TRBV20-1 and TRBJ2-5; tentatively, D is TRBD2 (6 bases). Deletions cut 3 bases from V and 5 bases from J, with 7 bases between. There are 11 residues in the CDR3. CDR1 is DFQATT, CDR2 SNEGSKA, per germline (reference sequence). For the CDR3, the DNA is TGCAGTGCTAGCCTAGCGGAGACCCAGTACTTC. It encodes CSASLAETQYF.

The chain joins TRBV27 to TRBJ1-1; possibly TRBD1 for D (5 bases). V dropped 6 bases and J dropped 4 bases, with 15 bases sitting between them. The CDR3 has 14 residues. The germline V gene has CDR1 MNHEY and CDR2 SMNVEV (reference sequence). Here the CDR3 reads CASRFLLGGTEAFF. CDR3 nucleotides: TGTGCCAGCAGATTTCTTCTCGGGGGCACTGAAGCTTTCTTT.

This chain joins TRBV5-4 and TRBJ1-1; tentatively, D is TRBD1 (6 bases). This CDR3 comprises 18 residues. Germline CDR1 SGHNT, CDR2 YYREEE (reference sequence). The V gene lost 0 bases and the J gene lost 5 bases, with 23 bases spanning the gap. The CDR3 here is CASSLVAGRGRMGTEAFF. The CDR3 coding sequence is TGTGCCAGCAGCTTGGTTGCCGGCAGGGGAAGAATGGGAACTGAAGCTTTCTTT.

The CDR3: CASSYSRQKHNEQFF. CDR3 coding DNA: TGTGCCAGCAGTTACTCTCGACAGAAACACAATGAGCAGTTCTTC. The chain combines TRBV6-6 with TRBJ2-1; maybe TRBD1 (5 bases). This CDR3 spans 15 amino acids. V dropped 0 bases and J dropped 5 bases, with 11 bases sitting between them. From germline, CDR1 is MNHNY and CDR2 SVGAGI (reference sequence).

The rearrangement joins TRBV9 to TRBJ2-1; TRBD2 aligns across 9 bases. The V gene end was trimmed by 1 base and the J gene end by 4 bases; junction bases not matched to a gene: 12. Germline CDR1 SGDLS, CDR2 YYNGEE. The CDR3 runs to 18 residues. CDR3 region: CASSVWGGGADIYNEQFF. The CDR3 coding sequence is TGTGCCAGCAGCGTATGGGGCGGGGGGGCCGATATTTACAATGAGCAGTTCTTC.

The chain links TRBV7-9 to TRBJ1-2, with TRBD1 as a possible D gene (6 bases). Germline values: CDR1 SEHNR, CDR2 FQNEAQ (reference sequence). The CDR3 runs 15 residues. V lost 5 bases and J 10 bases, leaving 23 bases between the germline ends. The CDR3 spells CASSPPAGVILNYTF. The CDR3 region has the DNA TGTGCCAGCAGCCCCCCAGCAGGGGTGATTTTGAACTACACCTTC.

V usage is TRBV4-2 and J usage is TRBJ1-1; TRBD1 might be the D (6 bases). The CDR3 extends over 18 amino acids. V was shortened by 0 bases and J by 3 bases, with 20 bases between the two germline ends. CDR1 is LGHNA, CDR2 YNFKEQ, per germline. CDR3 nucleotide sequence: TGTGCCAGCAGCCAAGATAGGTGGGCCAGGGAGGGGGACACTGAAGCTTTCTTT. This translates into CASSQDRWAREGDTEAFF.

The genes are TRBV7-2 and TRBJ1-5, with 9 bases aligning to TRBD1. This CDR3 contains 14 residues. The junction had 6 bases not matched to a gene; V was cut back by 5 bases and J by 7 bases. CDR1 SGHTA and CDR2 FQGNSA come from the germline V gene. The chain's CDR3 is CASSQDRGKQPQHF. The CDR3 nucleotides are TGTGCCAGCAGCCAAGACAGGGGGAAACAGCCCCAGCATTTT.